The sequence of this T cell receptor (beta chain) was determined in a study of cytomegalovirus exposure and HLA in healthy donors. Study findings and constraints: A likely sequencing artifact accounted for one observed cluster of highly shared sequence variants. For most subjects, TCR beta sequences were reported to predict HLA-A and HLA-B alleles with accuracy.

The PCR contained 60 Vbeta and 13 Jbeta primers. Clones were read by immunoSEQ multiplex PCR, and TCRdb kept only the in-frame ones, dropping some. This table has under 130,000 clones, nearly 15% appearing once. Trimming took 2 bases from V and 1 from J, leaving 6 bases between them. Germline V gives CDR1 SQVTM, CDR2 ANQGSEA. The CDR3 is made up of 13 amino acids. Regarding this clone: Its antigen is unidentified.

This rearrangement joins TRBV29-1 to TRBJ1-3; D not resolved. The origin of this receptor is a female donor in good health and CMV-seronegative. Sequencing was done on a sample of PBMCs. The CDR3 DNA reads as TGCAGCGTTGAATGGCCTTCTGGAAACACCATATATTTT. It translates to CSVEWPSGNTIYF.